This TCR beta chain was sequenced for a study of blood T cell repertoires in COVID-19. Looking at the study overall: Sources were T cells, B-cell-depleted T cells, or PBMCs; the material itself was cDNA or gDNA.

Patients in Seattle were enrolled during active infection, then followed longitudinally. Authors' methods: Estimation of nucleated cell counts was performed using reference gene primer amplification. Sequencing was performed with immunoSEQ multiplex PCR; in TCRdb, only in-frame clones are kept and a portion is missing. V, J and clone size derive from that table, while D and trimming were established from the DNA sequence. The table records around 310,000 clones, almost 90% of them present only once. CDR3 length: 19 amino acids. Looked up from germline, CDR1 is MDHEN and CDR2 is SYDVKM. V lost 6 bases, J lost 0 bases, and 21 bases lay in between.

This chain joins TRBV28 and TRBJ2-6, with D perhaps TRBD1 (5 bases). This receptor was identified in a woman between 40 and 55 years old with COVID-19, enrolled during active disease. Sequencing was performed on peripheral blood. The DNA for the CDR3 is TGTGCCAGCAGCTCATATCTCAGGGTCCGGAGCTCTGGGGCCAACGTCCTGACTTTC. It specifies CASSSYLRVRSSGANVLTF. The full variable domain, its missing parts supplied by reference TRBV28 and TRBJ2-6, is DVKVTQSSRYLVKRTGEKVFLECVQDMDHENMFWYRQDPGLGLRLIYFSYDVKMKEKGDIPEGYSVSREKKERFSLILESASTNQTSMYLCASSSYLRVRSSGANVLTFGAGSRLTVL.